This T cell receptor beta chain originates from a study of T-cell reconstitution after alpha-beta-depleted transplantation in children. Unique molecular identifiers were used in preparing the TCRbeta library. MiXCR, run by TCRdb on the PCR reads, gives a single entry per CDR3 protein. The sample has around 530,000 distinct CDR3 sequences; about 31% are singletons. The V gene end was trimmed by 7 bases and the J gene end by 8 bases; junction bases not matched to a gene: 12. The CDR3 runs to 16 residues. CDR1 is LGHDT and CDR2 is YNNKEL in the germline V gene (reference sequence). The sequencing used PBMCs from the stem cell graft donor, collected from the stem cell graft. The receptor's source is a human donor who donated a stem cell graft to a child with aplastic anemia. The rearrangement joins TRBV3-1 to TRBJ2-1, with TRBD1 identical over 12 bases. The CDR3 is CASKGVGTGGLDEQFF. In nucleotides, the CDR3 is TGTGCCAGCAAGGGGGTTGGGACAGGGGGCTTGGATGAGCAGTTCTTC.